This entry describes one T cell receptor (beta chain). Its cognate antigen is unknown. RNA served as the template for amplifying TCR beta CDR3 regions. Second-round multiplex PCR followed a first-round RT-PCR using HTBI primers. TCRdb passed the multiplex PCR reads through MiXCR, listing each CDR3 protein once. The sample includes approximately 380,000 distinct CDR3 sequences, over 20% of them seen just once. Hyperthyroidism was considered stable when no ophthalmopathy appeared within 18 months of follow-up. Hyperthyroidism patients were newly diagnosed, under 2 months' duration, aged 18 to 65. J gave up 7 bases and V 6 bases, and 11 bases lay outside the gene matches. CDR3 length: 14 residues. The germline V gene has CDR1 MRHNA and CDR2 SNTAGT. This record belongs to a study of Graves' ophthalmopathy and Graves' hyperthyroidism. Findings and caveats of the study: Clonotypes were expanded in thyroid at above 0.001 frequency, and most also appeared in blood.

V usage is TRBV6-4 and J usage is TRBJ2-7; 8 nucleotides line up with TRBD1. The source of this sequence is a woman under 30 with stable Graves' hyperthyroidism. Material for sequencing was peripheral blood. The chain's CDR3 is CASRHRDRRGEQYF. CDR3 in DNA: TGTGCCAGCAGACACCGGGACAGGAGAGGAGAGCAGTACTTC.